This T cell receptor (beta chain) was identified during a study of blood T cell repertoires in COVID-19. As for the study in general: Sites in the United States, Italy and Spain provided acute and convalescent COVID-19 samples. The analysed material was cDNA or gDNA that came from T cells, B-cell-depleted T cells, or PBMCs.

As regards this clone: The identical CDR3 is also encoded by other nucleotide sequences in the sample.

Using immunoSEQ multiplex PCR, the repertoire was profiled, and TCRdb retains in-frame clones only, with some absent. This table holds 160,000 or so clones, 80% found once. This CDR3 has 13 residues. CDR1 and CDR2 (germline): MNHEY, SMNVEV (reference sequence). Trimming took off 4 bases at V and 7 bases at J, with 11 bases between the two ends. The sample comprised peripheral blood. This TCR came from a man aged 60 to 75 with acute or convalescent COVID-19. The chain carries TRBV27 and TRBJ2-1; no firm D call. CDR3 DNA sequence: TGTGCCAGCAGTTCCCCGGGTTATAATGAGCAGTTCTTC. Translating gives CASSSPGYNEQFF.